These 20 T cell receptor beta chains were all obtained from the same sample, sequenced in a study of blood T cells in healthy people across ages. Through a sample-barcoded 5' primer and a J-beta primer mix, a second PCR was run for roughly 7 to 11 cycles. TCRdb re-called the 5' RACE reads with MiXCR, one entry per CDR3 protein. This sample has roughly 2 million distinct CDR3 sequences, with around half found just once. Sequencing used blood. These receptors came from a woman between 40 and 55 years old in good health.

The J gene is TRBJ2-1, the V gene TRBV3-1; no definite D call. The CDR3 is made up of 15 amino acids. The germline V gene has CDR1 LGHDT and CDR2 YNNKEL (reference sequence). The ends were cut back, 1 base at V and 9 bases at J, with 16 bases in the middle. As DNA, the CDR3 is TGTGCCAGCAGCCAAGTTCTTGAGATAGGCAGTGAGCAGTTCTTC. Its translation is CASSQVLEIGSEQFF.

The chain uses TRBV7-9 and TRBJ1-5, with D maybe TRBD1 (5 bases). This CDR3 is 13 amino acids long. CDR1 and CDR2 from the germline V gene are SEHNR and FQNEAQ (reference sequence). V was shortened by 5 bases and J by 8 bases, with 13 bases between the two germline ends. Here the CDR3 DNA reads TGTGCCAGCAGCCACGGACCGGGGGAGCCCCAGCATTTT. It yields the protein CASSHGPGEPQHF.

A few counts support this clonotype. CDR3 sequence reads: CSVGASGGTYEQYF. In nucleotides, the CDR3 is TGCAGCGTTGGTGCTAGCGGGGGTACCTACGAGCAGTACTTC. The chain carries TRBV29-1 and TRBJ2-7; 10 bases agree with TRBD2. J gave up 2 bases and V 4 bases, and 5 bases lay outside the gene matches. The CDR3 contains 14 residues. Germline-derived CDR1 and CDR2 are SQVTM and ANQGSEA.

This clonotype was recorded a few times. The chain has TRBV12-3 or TRBV12-4 and TRBJ2-5, with 9 positions matching TRBD1. There are 15 residues in the CDR3. The trim removed 6 bases at V and 2 bases at J, leaving 7 bases unmatched. Written as DNA, the CDR3 is TGTGCCAGCAGCACCACAGGGGGCCGGCAAGAGACCCAGTACTTC. This codes for CASSTTGGRQETQYF.

The V gene is TRBV28, the J gene TRBJ2-1; 8 bases are shared with TRBD1. Germline values: CDR1 MDHEN, CDR2 SYDVKM. The CDR3 totals 15 residues. Unmatched junction bases numbered 13, after V lost 7 bases and J lost 8 bases. Written as DNA, the CDR3 is TGTGCCAGCACTCGGGACAGGCTGACCCCCTATGAGCAGTTCTTC. It codes for CASTRDRLTPYEQFF.

The chain couples TRBV13 to TRBJ2-7, with 8 bases that match TRBD1. In germline, CDR1 is PRHDT, CDR2 FYEKMQ (reference sequence). The V and J ends lost 4 bases and 3 bases, in that order; junction bases with no gene match: 11. This CDR3 comprises 16 residues. The DNA for the CDR3 is TGTGCCAGCAGCTCCGTCGGGACAGGAGAACTCTACGAGCAGTACTTC. It yields the protein CASSSVGTGELYEQYF.

This clonotype was detected only a few times. This chain connects TRBV7-2 to TRBJ2-1; TRBD2 might be the D (5 bases). Germline V gene lookup returns CDR1 SGHTA and CDR2 FQGNSA. V was trimmed by 5 bases and J by 1 base, leaving 12 bases between them. This CDR3 is 15 amino acids long. CDR3 protein: CASSTLAASYNEQFF. CDR3 sequence (DNA): TGTGCCAGCAGCACCCTAGCCGCATCCTACAATGAGCAGTTCTTC. Variable domain in full (rest from reference TRBV7-2 and TRBJ2-1): GAGVSQSPSNKVTEKGKDVELRCDPISGHTALYWYRQSLGQGLEFLIYFQGNSAPDKSGLPSDRFSAERTGGSVSTLTIQRTQQEDSAVYLCASSTLAASYNEQFFGPGTRLTVL.

This sequence joins TRBV4-1 and TRBJ2-3; TRBD2 agrees at 9 bases. CDR3 length equals 18 residues. Per the germline V gene, CDR1 is MGHRA and CDR2 is YSYEKL. Losses at the gene ends were 4 bases for V and 6 bases for J; bases not matched to a gene: 17. The CDR3 protein is CASSRMVPAGGHSDTQYF. The CDR3 DNA follows: TGCGCCAGCAGCCGTATGGTCCCGGCGGGGGGGCACAGCGATACGCAGTATTTT.

The chain has TRBV7-8 and TRBJ2-4, with TRBD2 identical over 7 bases. The J call may be incorrect, as the DNA end agrees better with TRBJ2-5. Germline loops: CDR1 SGHVS, CDR2 FQNEAQ. The CDR3 has 13 residues. CDR3 nucleotide sequence: TGTGCCAGCGGGCGGGGGACTAAAGAGACCCAGTACTTC. Protein product: CASGRGTKETQYF.

The chain carries TRBV4-1 and TRBJ2-7; TRBD1 agrees at 11 bases. With V trimmed by 3 bases and J by 6 bases, 7 bases remained unmatched. The CDR3 length is 15 residues. The germline V gene encodes CDR1 MGHRA and CDR2 YSYEKL. The CDR3 DNA is TGCGCCAGCAGCCACGGACAGGGGGCGATGTCCGAGCAGTACTTC. Amino acid sequence: CASSHGQGAMSEQYF.

The chain carries TRBV5-6 and TRBJ1-1; the D gene is possibly TRBD1 (6 bases). Germline-derived CDR1 and CDR2 are SGHDT and YYEEEE. Between the trimmed V and J ends, which lost 2 bases and 7 bases, there was a span of 15 bases. The CDR3 runs to 14 residues. The CDR3 nucleotides read TGTGCCAGCAGCTTTCGACAGCAAGGGGGTGAAGCTTTCTTT. It translates to CASSFRQQGGEAFF.

V is TRBV7-2 and J is TRBJ2-5; D is unclear. Germline loops: CDR1 SGHTA, CDR2 FQGNSA. The CDR3 has 14 residues. Trimming pared 6 bases from V and 1 base from J, leaving 12 bases between. The CDR3 region is CASRRGRVQETQYF. CDR3 bases: TGTGCCAGCAGGCGAGGCCGGGTCCAAGAGACCCAGTACTTC.

The rearrangement joins TRBV20-1 to TRBJ1-5, with D maybe TRBD1 (5 bases). The CDR3 totals 15 residues. Trimming pared 0 bases from V and 7 bases from J, leaving 16 bases between. CDR1 is DFQATT and CDR2 is SNEGSKA in the germline V gene (reference sequence). The CDR3: CSARDVTGREQPQHF. The DNA of the CDR3 is TGCAGTGCTAGAGATGTTACGGGGCGGGAGCAGCCCCAGCATTTT.

As regards this clonotype: A much larger clonotype is one base distant, so this may be a read error. The V and J genes are TRBV7-9 and TRBJ2-1; D gene uncertain. Germline values: CDR1 SEHNR, CDR2 FQNEAQ (reference sequence). Trimming removed 1 base from V and 5 bases from J, with 3 bases in between. The CDR3 is 12 amino acids. CDR3 protein: CASSLEHNEQFF. The CDR3 DNA follows: TGTGCCAGCAGCTTAGAGCACAATGAGCAGTTCTTC.

The chain couples TRBV6-6 to TRBJ2-7; no clear D gene. The germline V and J ends were trimmed by 4 bases and 4 bases, with 17 bases remaining between them. The CDR3 has 15 residues. Germline V CDR1 and CDR2: MNHNY, SVGAGI (reference sequence). The CDR3 here is CASSLEESHRYEQYF. The CDR3 coding sequence is TGTGCCAGCAGTTTAGAAGAGTCTCACCGTTACGAGCAGTACTTC.

This clonotype was detected only a few times. This chain links TRBV11-1 with TRBJ2-5; 7 bases line up with TRBD1. J gave up 2 bases and V 5 bases, and 5 bases lay outside the gene matches. The CDR3 has 14 residues. Germline lookup yields CDR1 SGHAT and CDR2 FQDESV (reference sequence). For the CDR3, the DNA is TGTGCCAGCAGCAAGGACAGGCGTCAAGAGACCCAGTACTTC. Encoded protein: CASSKDRRQETQYF. The full variable domain, rest sourced from reference TRBV11-1 and TRBJ2-5, is EAEVAQSPRYKITEKSQAVAFWCDPISGHATLYWYRQILGQGPELLVQFQDESVVDDSQLPKDRFSAERLKGVDSTLKIQPAELGDSAMYLCASSKDRRQETQYFGPGTRLLVL.

The chain couples TRBV4-2 to TRBJ2-7; the match to TRBD1 covers 8 bases. V lost 3 bases to trimming and J lost 5 bases; unmatched junction nucleotides: 9. Germline lookup yields CDR1 LGHNA and CDR2 YNFKEQ. This CDR3 region has 15 residues. CDR3 in DNA: TGTGCCAGCAGCCAGCGGGGCCAGGGGGCTGACGAGCAGTACTTC. It yields the protein CASSQRGQGADEQYF.

The gene calls are TRBV7-2 and TRBJ2-6; 7 nucleotides match TRBD1. Germline values: CDR1 SGHTA, CDR2 FQGNSA. The CDR3 is 19 residues long. J lost 0 bases, V lost 7 bases, and 15 bases had no gene match. CDR3 nucleotide sequence: TGTGCCAGCACCCTCAGAGGGACAGATCTCTACTCTGGGGCCAACGTCCTGACTTTC. This translates into CASTLRGTDLYSGANVLTF.

This chain links TRBV20-1 with TRBJ1-4; D is possibly TRBD1 (5 bases). The CDR3 loop spans 17 amino acids. V was shortened by 0 bases and J by 0 bases, with 14 bases between the two germline ends. CDR1 and CDR2 (germline): DFQATT, SNEGSKA (reference sequence). The CDR3 loop reads CSAREGPGGATNEKLFF. CDR3 nucleotides: TGCAGTGCTAGAGAGGGGCCGGGCGGGGCAACTAATGAAAAACTGTTTTTT.

This clonotype has a single count. The chain is built from TRBV9 and TRBJ2-3; D gene ambiguous. Germline lookup yields CDR1 SGDLS and CDR2 YYNGEE. The CDR3 loop spans 15 amino acids. V lost 3 bases, J lost 4 bases, and 15 bases lay in between. CDR3 amino acids: CASSARGFDADTQYF. For the CDR3, the DNA is TGTGCCAGCAGCGCTCGAGGTTTTGACGCAGATACGCAGTATTTT.